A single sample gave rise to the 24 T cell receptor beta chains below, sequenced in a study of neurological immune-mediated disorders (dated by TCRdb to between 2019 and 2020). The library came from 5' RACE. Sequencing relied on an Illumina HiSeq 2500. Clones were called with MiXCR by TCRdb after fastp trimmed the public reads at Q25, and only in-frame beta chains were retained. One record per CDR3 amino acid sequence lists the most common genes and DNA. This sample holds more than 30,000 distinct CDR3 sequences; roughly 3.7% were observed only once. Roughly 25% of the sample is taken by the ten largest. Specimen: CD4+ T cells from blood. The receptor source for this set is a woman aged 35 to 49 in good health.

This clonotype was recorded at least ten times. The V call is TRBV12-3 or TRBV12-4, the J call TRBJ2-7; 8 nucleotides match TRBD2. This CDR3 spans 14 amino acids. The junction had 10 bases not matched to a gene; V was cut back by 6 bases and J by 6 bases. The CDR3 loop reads CASRIRGGVGEQYF. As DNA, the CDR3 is TGTGCCAGCAGAATCCGGGGGGGTGTTGGCGAGCAGTACTTC.

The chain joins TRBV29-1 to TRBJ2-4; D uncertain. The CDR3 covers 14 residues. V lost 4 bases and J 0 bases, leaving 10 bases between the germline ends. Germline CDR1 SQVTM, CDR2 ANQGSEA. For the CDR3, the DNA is TGCAGCGTTGCGGTTTCGAAAGCCAAAAACATTCAGTACTTC. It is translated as CSVAVSKAKNIQYF.

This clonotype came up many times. The CDR3 DNA follows: TGTGCCAGCAGCCCTCGGCGGGGGTACGAGCAGTACTTC. This translates into CASSPRRGYEQYF. The chain combines TRBV11-2 with TRBJ2-7; 7 bases are a match to TRBD2. The CDR3 is 13 residues long. Unmatched junction bases numbered 5, after V lost 5 bases and J lost 4 bases. CDR1 and CDR2 from the germline V gene are SGHAT and FQNNGV.

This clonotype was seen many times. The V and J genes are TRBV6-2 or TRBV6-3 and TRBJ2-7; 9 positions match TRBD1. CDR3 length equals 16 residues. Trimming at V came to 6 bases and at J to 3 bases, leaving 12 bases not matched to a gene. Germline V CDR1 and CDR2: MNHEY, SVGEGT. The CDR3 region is CASRTYSGTGHYEQYF. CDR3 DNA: TGTGCCAGCAGGACCTACTCCGGGACAGGGCACTACGAGCAGTACTTC.

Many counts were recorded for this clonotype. The CDR3 protein is CSARGVRDSPSSYNEQFF. The CDR3, as DNA: TGCAGTGCTAGAGGGGTGCGGGACTCCCCCAGCTCCTACAATGAGCAGTTCTTC. The chain joins TRBV20-1 to TRBJ2-1; tentative D call: TRBD2 (6 bases). The germline CDR1 and CDR2 sequences are DFQATT and SNEGSKA (reference sequence). The CDR3 is 18 amino acids. The V and J ends lost 1 base and 0 bases respectively, with 19 bases between them.

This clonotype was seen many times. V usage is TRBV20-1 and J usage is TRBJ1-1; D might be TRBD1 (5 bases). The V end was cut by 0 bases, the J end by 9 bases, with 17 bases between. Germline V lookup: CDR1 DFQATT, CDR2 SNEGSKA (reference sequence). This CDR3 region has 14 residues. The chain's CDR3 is CSARDFRDLRKAFF. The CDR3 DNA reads TGCAGTGCTAGAGATTTCCGGGACCTGCGTAAAGCTTTCTTT.

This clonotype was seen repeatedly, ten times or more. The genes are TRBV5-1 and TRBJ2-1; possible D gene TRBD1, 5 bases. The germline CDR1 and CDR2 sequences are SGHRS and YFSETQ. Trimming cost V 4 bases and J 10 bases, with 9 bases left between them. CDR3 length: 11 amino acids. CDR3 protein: CASSADSEQFF. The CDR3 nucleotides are TGCGCCAGCAGCGCTGACAGCGAGCAGTTCTTC.

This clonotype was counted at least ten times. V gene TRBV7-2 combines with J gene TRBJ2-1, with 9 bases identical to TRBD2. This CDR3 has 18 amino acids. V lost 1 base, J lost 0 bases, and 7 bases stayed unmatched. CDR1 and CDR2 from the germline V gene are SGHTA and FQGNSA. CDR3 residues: CASSLGLAGKSSYNEQFF. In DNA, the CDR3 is TGTGCCAGCAGCTTAGGCCTAGCGGGAAAAAGCTCCTACAATGAGCAGTTCTTC.

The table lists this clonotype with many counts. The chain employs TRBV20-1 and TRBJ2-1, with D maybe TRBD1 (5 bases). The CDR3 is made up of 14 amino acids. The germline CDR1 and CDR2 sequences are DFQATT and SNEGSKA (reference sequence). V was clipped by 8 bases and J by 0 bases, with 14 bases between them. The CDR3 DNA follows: TGCAGTCTGAGCCCCAGGGACTCCTACAATGAGCAGTTCTTC. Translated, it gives CSLSPRDSYNEQFF.

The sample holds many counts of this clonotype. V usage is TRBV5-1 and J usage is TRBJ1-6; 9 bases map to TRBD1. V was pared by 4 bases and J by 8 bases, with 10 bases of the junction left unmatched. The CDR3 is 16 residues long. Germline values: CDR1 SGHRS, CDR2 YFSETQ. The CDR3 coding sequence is TGCGCCAGCAGCCCTGGGACAGGGCGGGTTGATTCACCCCTCCACTTT. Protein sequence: CASSPGTGRVDSPLHF. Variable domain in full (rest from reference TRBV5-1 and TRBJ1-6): KAGVTQTPRYLIKTRGQQVTLSCSPISGHRSVSWYQQTPGQGLQFLFEYFSETQRNKGNFPGRFSGRQFSNSRSEMNVSTLELGDSALYLCASSPGTGRVDSPLHFGNGTRLTVT.

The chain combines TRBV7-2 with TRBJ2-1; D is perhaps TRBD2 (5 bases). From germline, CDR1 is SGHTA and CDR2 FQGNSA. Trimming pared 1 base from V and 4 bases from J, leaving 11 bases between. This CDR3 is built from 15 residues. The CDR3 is CASSLGGFMYNEQFF. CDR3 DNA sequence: TGTGCCAGCAGCTTAGGAGGGTTCATGTACAATGAGCAGTTCTTC.

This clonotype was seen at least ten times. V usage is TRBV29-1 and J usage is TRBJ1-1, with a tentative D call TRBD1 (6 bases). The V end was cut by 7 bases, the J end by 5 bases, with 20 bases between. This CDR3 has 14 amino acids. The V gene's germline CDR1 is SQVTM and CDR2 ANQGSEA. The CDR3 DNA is TGCAGCGCCGCCGGGGGGGGCGCGCGGACTGAAGCTTTCTTT. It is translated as CSAAGGGARTEAFF.

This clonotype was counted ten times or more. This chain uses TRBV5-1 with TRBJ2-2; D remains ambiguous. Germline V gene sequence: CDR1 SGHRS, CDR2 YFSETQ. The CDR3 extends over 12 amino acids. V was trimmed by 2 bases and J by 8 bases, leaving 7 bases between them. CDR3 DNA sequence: TGCGCCAGCAGCTTCCTGGAAGGGGAGCTGTTTTTT. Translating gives CASSFLEGELFF.

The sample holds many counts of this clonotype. The CDR3 spells CSVVGSGGGAETQYF. CDR3 nucleotides: TGCAGCGTTGTAGGAAGCGGCGGGGGGGCCGAGACCCAGTACTTC. The rearrangement joins TRBV29-1 to TRBJ2-5, with 9 bases fitting TRBD2. The CDR3 is 15 amino acids. V lost 4 bases, J lost 5 bases, and 11 bases stayed unmatched. Germline assignment: CDR1 SQVTM and CDR2 ANQGSEA.

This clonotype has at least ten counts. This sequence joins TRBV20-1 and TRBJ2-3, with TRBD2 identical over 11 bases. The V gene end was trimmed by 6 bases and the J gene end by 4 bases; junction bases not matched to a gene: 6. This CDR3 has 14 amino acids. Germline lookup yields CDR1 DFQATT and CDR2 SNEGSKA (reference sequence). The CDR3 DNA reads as TGCAGTGCACGTAGCGGGAGGGCTGCAGATACGCAGTATTTT. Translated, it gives CSARSGRAADTQYF.

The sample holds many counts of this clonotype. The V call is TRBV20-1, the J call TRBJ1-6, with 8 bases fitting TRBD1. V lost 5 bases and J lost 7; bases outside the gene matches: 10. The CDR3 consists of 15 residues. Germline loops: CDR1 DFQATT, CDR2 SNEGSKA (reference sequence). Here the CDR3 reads CSAQDRTGLNSPLHF. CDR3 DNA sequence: TGCAGTGCTCAAGATCGGACAGGGTTGAATTCACCCCTCCACTTT.

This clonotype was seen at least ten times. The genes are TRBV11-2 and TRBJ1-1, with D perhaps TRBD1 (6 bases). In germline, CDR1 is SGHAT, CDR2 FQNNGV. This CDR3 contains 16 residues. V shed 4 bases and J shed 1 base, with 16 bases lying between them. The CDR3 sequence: CASSSIRGERNTEAFF. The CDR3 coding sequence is TGTGCCAGCAGCTCCATAAGGGGGGAACGGAACACTGAAGCTTTCTTT.

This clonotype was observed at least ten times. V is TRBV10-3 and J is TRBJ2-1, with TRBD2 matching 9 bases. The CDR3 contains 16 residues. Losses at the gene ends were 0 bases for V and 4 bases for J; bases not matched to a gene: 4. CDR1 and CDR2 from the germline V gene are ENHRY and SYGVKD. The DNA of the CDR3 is TGTGCCATCAGTGAGTCCGCTAGCGGGATGTACAATGAGCAGTTCTTC. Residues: CAISESASGMYNEQFF.

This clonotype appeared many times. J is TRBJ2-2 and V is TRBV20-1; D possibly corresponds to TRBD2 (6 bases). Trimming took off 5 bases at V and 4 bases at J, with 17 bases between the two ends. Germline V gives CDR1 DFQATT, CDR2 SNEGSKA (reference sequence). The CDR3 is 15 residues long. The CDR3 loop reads CSASAGRLVTGELFF. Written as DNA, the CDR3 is TGCAGTGCTTCAGCGGGCCGGCTAGTCACCGGGGAGCTGTTTTTT.

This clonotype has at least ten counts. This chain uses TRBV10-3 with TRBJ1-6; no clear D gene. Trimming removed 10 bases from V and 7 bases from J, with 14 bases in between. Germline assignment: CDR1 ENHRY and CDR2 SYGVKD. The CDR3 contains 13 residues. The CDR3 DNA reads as TGTGCCAGTGGGAAATCGGCGAATTCACCCCTCCACTTT. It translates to CASGKSANSPLHF.

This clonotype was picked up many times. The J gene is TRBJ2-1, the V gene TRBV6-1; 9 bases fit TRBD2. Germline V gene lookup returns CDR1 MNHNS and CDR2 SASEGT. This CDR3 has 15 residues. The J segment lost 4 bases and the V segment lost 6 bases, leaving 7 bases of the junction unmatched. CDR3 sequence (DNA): TGTGCCAGCAGGATGAGCGGGAGGTCTTACAATGAGCAGTTCTTC. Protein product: CASRMSGRSYNEQFF.

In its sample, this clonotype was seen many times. As DNA, the CDR3 is TGTGCCATCAGTGAGCTAAGGGTTGAGCAGTTCTTC. Translation gives CAISELRVEQFF. The genes are TRBV10-3 and TRBJ2-1, with D unclear. CDR1 ENHRY and CDR2 SYGVKD come from the germline V gene. The CDR3 contains 12 residues. The germline V and J ends were trimmed by 2 bases and 9 bases, with 8 bases remaining between them.

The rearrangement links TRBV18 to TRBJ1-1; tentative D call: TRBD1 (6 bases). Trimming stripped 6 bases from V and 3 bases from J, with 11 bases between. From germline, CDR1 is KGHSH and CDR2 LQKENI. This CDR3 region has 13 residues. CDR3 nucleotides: TGTGCCAGCTCGCCGGACAGCTACACTGAAGCTTTCTTT. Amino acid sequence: CASSPDSYTEAFF.

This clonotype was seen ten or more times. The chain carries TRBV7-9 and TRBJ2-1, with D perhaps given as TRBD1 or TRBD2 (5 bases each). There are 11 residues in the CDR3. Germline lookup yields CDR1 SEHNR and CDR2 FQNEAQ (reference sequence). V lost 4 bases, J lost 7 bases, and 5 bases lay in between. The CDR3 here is CASSWGNEQFF. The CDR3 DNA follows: TGTGCCAGCAGCTGGGGGAATGAGCAGTTCTTC.